This is a list of T cell receptor beta chains from one sample in a study of blood T cell repertoires in COVID-19. Profiling relied on immunoSEQ multiplex PCR, and the TCRdb table lists in-frame clones only, not all of them. Of roughly 340,000 clones in the sample, about nine tenths were seen once. The sequencing sample was made of peripheral blood. These receptors were taken from a woman in her 70s with COVID-19, enrolled during active disease. The CDR3 runs from the conserved cysteine through the conserved F or W. The order of the fields is J gene, D gene, V gene, CDR3 protein, CDR3 DNA. D genes are given only for firm matches.

TRBJ1-1 | - | TRBV25-1 | CASKMGDWDTEAFF | TGTGCCAGCAAGATGGGCGATTGGGACACTGAAGCTTTCTTT
TRBJ1-2 | - | TRBV27 | CASSFEGAAYGGYTF | TGTGCCAGCAGTTTTGAGGGAGCGGCGTATGGCGGCTACACCTTC
TRBJ2-6 | TRBD1 | TRBV3-1/TRBV3-2 | CASSPTGRGANVLTF | TGTGCCAGCAGCCCGACAGGGCGTGGGGCCAACGTCCTGACTTTC
TRBJ2-1 | - | TRBV3-1/TRBV3-2 | CASSRGGVNEQFF | TGTGCCAGCAGCCGAGGCGGGGTCAATGAGCAGTTCTTC
TRBJ2-5 | TRBD1 | TRBV18 | CASSPNRGPETQYF | TGTGCCAGCTCACCTAACAGGGGGCCAGAGACCCAGTACTTC
TRBJ1-2 | - | TRBV28 | CASSLQGNYGYTF | TGTGCCAGCAGTCTTCAGGGGAACTATGGCTACACCTTC
TRBJ2-3 | TRBD2 | TRBV27 | CASSLMRGANTDTQYF | TGTGCCAGCAGTTTAATGCGGGGGGCCAACACAGATACGCAGTATTTT
TRBJ2-7 | - | TRBV7-2 | CASSFGLTYEQYF | TGTGCCAGCAGCTTTGGACTTACCTACGAGCAGTACTTC
TRBJ1-5 | TRBD1 | TRBV28 | CASSWGQLLNQPQHF | TGTGCCAGCAGTTGGGGACAGTTGCTCAATCAGCCCCAGCATTTT
TRBJ1-1 | - | TRBV20-1 | CSASPGVRNTEAFF | TGCAGTGCTAGTCCAGGGGTAAGGAACACTGAAGCTTTCTTT
TRBJ1-5 | TRBD1 | TRBV5-8 | CASSFDRGEPQHF | TGTGCCAGCAGCTTCGACAGGGGGGAGCCCCAGCATTTT
TRBJ2-1 | TRBD1 | TRBV5-1 | CASSEDRGLYNEQFF | TGCGCCAGCAGCGAGGACAGGGGGCTTTACAATGAGCAGTTCTTC